Listed here is a single TCR beta chain. The antigen it binds to is not known. Base qualities are not recorded, but no much larger clone differs from it by a single base. TCRbeta CDR3 regions were amplified from genomic DNA using the immunoSEQ Assay, a bias-controlled multiplex PCR. On the study's bioinformatics: Within the assay, amplification of reference gene primers was used to estimate how many nucleated cells each sample contained. To quantify the absolute abundance of each unique TCRbeta CDR3 rearrangement, sequence reads were collapsed and filtered. For each sample, productive Simpson clonality was calculated as the square root of Simpson's diversity index across productive rearrangements. Drawn from immuneACCESS, this table holds only the in-frame rearrangements with V and J called that TCRdb kept. Clones are partly lost; checked studies trace under half to an unresolved V gene and leave the rest unexplained. That table is the source of V, J and clone size, and D and trimming were worked out from the DNA. This sample holds about 150,000 clones; around 84% were observed only once. In total, the top ten clones hold 9.8% of the sample.

This sample is drawn from a study of blood T cell repertoires in COVID-19 (dated by TCRdb to about 2020). For the study in its entirety: Samples covering the acute and convalescent phases of COVID-19 were provided by collaborators in the United States, Italy and Spain. The repertoires were released in a freely available public database meant as a resource for research on the immune response to SARS-CoV-2. Samples were obtained from the ongoing ImmuneRACE study (first 160 participants) and from over 1,000 subjects provided by 6 global collaborators. Nearly every sample came with metadata listing a de-identified subject ID, COVID-19 status, age in years and sex. The dataset comprised deeply sampled blood TCRbeta repertoires from subjects exposed to, actively infected with, or recovered from COVID-19. Where available, HLA class I and class II types were taken from metadata supplied by the sample provider and were not determined by assay-based typing. The prospective study material was composed of cDNA or gDNA derived from T cells, B-cell-depleted T cells, or PBMCs. On the study overall, not on this receptor specifically: Clinical and demographic metadata were provided uncurated, with the amount varying by source and participant.

Each collaborating institution followed its own protocols to collect whole blood in K2EDTA tubes. For TCRbeta analysis, collaborator samples were shipped as frozen whole blood, as isolated PBMCs, or as DNA extracted from either sample type. The germline V gene (reference sequence) supplies CDR1 LGHDT and CDR2 YNNKEL. V has 0 bases trimmed and J has 3 bases trimmed; junction bases matching no gene number 7. From its cysteine to its phenylalanine, the CDR3 spans 17 amino acids. Only CDR3 DNA is held: 51 bases, read in frame from base 1. This sequence originates from a woman between 45 and 60 years old with acute or convalescent COVID-19. The chain is made from TRBV3-1 (or the pseudogene TRBV3-2) and TRBJ1-2; 10 nucleotides in the junction match TRBD1. The sequenced sample consisted of peripheral blood. CDR3 protein: CASSQDLGTGADYGYTF. The DNA sequence is TGTGCCAGCAGCCAAGATCTTGGGACAGGGGCAGACTATGGCTACACCTTC.